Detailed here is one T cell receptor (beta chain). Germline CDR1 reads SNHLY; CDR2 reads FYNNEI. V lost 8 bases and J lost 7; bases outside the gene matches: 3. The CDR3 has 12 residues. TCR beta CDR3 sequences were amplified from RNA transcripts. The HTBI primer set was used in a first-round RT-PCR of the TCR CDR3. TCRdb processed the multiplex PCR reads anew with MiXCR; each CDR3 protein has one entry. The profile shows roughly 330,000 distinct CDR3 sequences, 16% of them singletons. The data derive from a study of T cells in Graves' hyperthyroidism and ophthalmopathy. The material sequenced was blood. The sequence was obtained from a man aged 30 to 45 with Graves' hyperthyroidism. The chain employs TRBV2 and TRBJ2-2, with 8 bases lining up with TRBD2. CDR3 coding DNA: TGTGCCAGCGGGCGGGGGGTCGGGGAGCTGTTTTTT. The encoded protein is CASGRGVGELFF. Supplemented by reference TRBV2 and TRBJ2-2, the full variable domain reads EPEVTQTPSHQVTQMGQEVILRCVPISNHLYFYWYRQILGQKVEFLVSFYNNEISEKSEIFDDQFSVERPDGSNFTLKIRSTKLEDSAMYFCASGRGVGELFFGEGSRLTVL.